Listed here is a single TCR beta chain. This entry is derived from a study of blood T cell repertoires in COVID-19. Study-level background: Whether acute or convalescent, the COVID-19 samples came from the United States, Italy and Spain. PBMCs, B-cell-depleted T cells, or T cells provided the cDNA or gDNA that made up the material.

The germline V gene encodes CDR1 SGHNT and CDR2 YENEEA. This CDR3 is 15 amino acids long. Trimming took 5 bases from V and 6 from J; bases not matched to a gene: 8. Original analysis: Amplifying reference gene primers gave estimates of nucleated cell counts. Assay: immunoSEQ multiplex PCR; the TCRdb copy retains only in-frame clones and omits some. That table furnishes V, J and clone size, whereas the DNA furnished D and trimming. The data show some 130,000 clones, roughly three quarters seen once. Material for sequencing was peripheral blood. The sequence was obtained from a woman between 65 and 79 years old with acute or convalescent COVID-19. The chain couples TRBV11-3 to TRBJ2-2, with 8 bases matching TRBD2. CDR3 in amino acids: CASSPAGGLAGELFF. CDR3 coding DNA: TGTGCCAGCAGCCCCGCGGGGGGTTTGGCCGGGGAGCTGTTTTTT.